Reported below is one TCR beta chain. These data are taken from a study of blood T cell repertoires in COVID-19. The overall study: PBMCs, B-cell-depleted T cells, or T cells were the source of the cDNA or gDNA that made up the material.

In the original workflow: Counts of nucleated cells, estimated from reference gene primer amplification, were obtained. Method: immunoSEQ multiplex PCR; TCRdb's copy keeps in-frame clones and lacks some. That table is the source of V, J and clone size, and D and trimming were worked out from the DNA. The sample consists of about 240,000 clones, approximately 91% of them appearing once. Recruited during active infection, patients (from Seattle) were subsequently followed longitudinally. Germline assignment: CDR1 MNHEY and CDR2 SVGAGI. Trimming stripped 0 bases from V and 7 bases from J, with 10 bases between. The CDR3 runs to 13 residues.

J is TRBJ2-7 and V is TRBV6-5, with D hard to call. This receptor was identified in a young man with COVID-19, enrolled during active disease. Sequenced input: peripheral blood. The CDR3 region has the DNA TGTGCCAGCAGTTACTCGCAGGAAGGAGAGCAGTACTTC. It codes for CASSYSQEGEQYF.